These T cell receptor beta chains were read from a single sample in a study of cytomegalovirus exposure and HLA in healthy donors. Assay: immunoSEQ multiplex PCR; the TCRdb copy retains only in-frame clones and omits some. The repertoire includes approximately 170,000 clones, around 80% of them detected once, and approximately 1.5% sits in the top ten. The sequenced sample was PBMCs. The receptors were sampled from a man aged 35 to 55 in good health and CMV-seronegative. The CDR3 runs from the conserved cysteine through the conserved F or W. D genes are given only for firm matches. Rows give clone size only sometimes, using once, few, many, or a class for an expanded clone.

clone_size	v_call	j_call	d_call	cdr3_nt	cdr3_aa
-	TRBV28	TRBJ2-7	TRBD1	TGTGCCAGCAGTCACCCCCTCGGACAGGACGACTACGAGCAGTACTTC	CASSHPLGQDDYEQYF
few	TRBV20-1	TRBJ1-2	-	TGCAGTATAGAGGGCGAGGGCTACACCTTC	CSIEGEGYTF
few	TRBV7-2	TRBJ2-3	TRBD2	TGTGCCAGCAGCCCTGTAGCGGGAGTACAAGATACGCAGTATTTT	CASSPVAGVQDTQYF
few	TRBV11-3	TRBJ2-2	-	TGTGCCAGCAGCTTTGGCGGGTTGGACACCGGGGAGCTGTTTTTT	CASSFGGLDTGELFF
-	TRBV6-1	TRBJ2-7	TRBD2	TGTGCCAGCAGGGAACCGGGACTAGCGGGCGAGCAGTACTTC	CASREPGLAGEQYF
-	TRBV7-2	TRBJ2-1	-	TGTGCCAGCAGCTTAAGTATCGTGGCTACGTCCGGGAATGAGCAGTTCTTC	CASSLSIVATSGNEQFF
-	TRBV25-1	TRBJ2-5	-	TGTGCCAGCAGCTACAGGGTCCGAGAGACCCAGTACTTC	CASSYRVRETQYF
-	TRBV28	TRBJ1-2	TRBD1	TGTGCCAGCAGTCCGGACAGGGTTAAAGGCTACACCTTC	CASSPDRVKGYTF
-	TRBV9	TRBJ1-4	-	TGTGCCAGCAGCGTAGCTCCAGGTCAGGGCGATGAAAAACTGTTTTTT	CASSVAPGQGDEKLFF
few	TRBV28	TRBJ1-2	TRBD1	TGTGCCAGCAGCCAGTGGACAGGGACGAACTATGGCTACACCTTC	CASSQWTGTNYGYTF
-	TRBV6-5	TRBJ2-1	TRBD1	TGTGCCAGCAGCTTGAGGGGGACAGAGGAGCAGTTCTTC	CASSLRGTEEQFF
-	TRBV7-2	TRBJ1-1	-	TGTGCCAGCAGCTTAGGGAGTCGGAGTGAAGCTTTCTTT	CASSLGSRSEAFF
few	TRBV27	TRBJ1-5	-	TGTGCCAGCAGTTTATCGCGTAGCAATCAGCCCCAGCATTTT	CASSLSRSNQPQHF
-	TRBV5-1	TRBJ1-3	-	TGCGCCAGCAGCTTGGGACACGTCTCTGGAAACACCATATATTTT	CASSLGHVSGNTIYF
-	TRBV9	TRBJ1-1	TRBD1	TGTGCCAGCAGCCCCACGACAGGGGGTTATGCCACTGAAGCTTTCTTT	CASSPTTGGYATEAFF
-	TRBV2	TRBJ1-5	-	TGTGCCAGCAGGTCGGAGGGAGGTAGCAATCAGCCCCAGCATTTT	CASRSEGGSNQPQHF
-	TRBV9	TRBJ1-2	-	TGTGCCAGCAGCGTTAGACAGGCGCTTAACTATGGCTACACCTTC	CASSVRQALNYGYTF
-	TRBV5-4	TRBJ2-3	-	TGTGCCAGCAGCATAGACCCGGGAGTGAGCACAGATACGCAGTATTTT	CASSIDPGVSTDTQYF
-	TRBV2	TRBJ2-1	TRBD2	TGTGCCAGCAGTGAAGCCTGGCGGGAGGGCCGGGACAATGAGCAGTTCTTC	CASSEAWREGRDNEQFF
-	TRBV2	TRBJ2-5	TRBD2	TGTGCCAGCAGGGAAGGACTAGCGGGATTAGGTCAAGAGACCCAGTACTTC	CASREGLAGLGQETQYF
few	TRBV7-8	TRBJ2-7	TRBD2	TGTGCCAGCAGCGAATATAGCGGGAGCTACGAGCAGTACTTC	CASSEYSGSYEQYF
once	TRBV7-3	TRBJ2-3	-	TGTGCCAGCAGCTACCCGGGAAGGACAGATACGCAGTATTTT	CASSYPGRTDTQYF
-	TRBV11-2	TRBJ2-5	TRBD1	TGTGCCAGCACGTCCGGGACAGTACAAGAGACCCAGTACTTC	CASTSGTVQETQYF
-	TRBV29-1	TRBJ2-4	-	TGCAGCGTTGGAAAGGGATTATCGGTGGACAGTCAGTACTTC	CSVGKGLSVDSQYF